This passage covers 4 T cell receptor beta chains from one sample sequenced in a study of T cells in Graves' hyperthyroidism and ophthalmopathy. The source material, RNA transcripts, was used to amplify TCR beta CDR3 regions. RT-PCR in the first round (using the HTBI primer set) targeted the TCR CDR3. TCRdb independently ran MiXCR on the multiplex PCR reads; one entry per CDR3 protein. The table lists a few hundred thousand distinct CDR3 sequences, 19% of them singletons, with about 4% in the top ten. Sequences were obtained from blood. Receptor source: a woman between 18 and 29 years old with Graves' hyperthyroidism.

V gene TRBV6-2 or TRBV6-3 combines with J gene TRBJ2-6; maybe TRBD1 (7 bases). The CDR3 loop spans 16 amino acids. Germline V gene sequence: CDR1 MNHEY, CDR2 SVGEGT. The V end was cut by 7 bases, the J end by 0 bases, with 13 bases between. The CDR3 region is CASTGQGGSGANVLTF. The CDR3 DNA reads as TGTGCCAGCACAGGGCAGGGGGGCTCTGGGGCCAACGTCCTGACTTTC.

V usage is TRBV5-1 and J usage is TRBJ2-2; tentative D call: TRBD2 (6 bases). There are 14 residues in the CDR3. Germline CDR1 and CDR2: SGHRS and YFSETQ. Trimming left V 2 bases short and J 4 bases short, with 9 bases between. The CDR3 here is CASSFGLSTGELFF. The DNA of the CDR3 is TGCGCCAGCAGCTTTGGACTAAGCACCGGGGAGCTGTTTTTT.

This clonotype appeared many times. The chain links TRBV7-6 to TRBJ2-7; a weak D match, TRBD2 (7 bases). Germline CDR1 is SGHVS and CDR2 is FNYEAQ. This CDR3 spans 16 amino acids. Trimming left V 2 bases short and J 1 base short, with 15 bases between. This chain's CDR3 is CASSLIGGGDSYEQYF. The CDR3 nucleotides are TGTGCCAGCAGCTTAATTGGCGGGGGCGATTCCTACGAGCAGTACTTC. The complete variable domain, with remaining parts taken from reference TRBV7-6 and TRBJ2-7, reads GAGVSQSPRYKVTKRGQDVALRCDPISGHVSLYWYRQALGQGPEFLTYFNYEAQQDKSGLPNDRFSAERPEGSISTLTIQRTEQRDSAMYRCASSLIGGGDSYEQYFGPGTRLTVT.

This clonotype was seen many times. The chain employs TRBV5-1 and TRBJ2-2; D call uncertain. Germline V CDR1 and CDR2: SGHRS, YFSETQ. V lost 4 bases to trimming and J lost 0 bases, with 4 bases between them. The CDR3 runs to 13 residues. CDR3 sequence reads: CASSRANTGELFF. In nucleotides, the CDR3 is TGCGCCAGCAGCAGGGCGAACACCGGGGAGCTGTTTTTT.